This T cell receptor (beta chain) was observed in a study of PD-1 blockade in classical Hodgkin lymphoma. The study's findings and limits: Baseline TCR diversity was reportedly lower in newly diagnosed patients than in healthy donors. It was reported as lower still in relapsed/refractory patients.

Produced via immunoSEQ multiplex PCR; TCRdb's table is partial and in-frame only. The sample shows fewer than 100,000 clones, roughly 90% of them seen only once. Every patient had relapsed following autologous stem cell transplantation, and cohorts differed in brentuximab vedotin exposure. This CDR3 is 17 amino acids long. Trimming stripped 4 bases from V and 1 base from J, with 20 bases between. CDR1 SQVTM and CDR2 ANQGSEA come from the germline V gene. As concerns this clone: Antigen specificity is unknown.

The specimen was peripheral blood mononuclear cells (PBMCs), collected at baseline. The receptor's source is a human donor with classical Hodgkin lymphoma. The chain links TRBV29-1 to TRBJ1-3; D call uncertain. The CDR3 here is CSVAPWPTPRSGNTIYF. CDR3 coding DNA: TGCAGCGTTGCTCCCTGGCCCACCCCGAGATCTGGAAACACCATATATTTT.